This section outlines one T cell receptor (beta chain) sequence together with its context. This clonotype was counted between two and nine times. Its antigen is currently not known. No quality values exist for individual bases; no much larger clone is one base distant. The reads were generated on an Illumina NovaSeq 6000. TCRalpha and TCRbeta cDNA libraries were constructed by 5'RACE with constant-segment primers, with sample barcodes and unique molecular identifiers being introduced. RNA was extracted from every sample with Trizol reagent. Amplification of the libraries took two PCR steps, and the second step added a second sample barcode plus Illumina TruSeq adapters. Libraries were sequenced on an Illumina NovaSeq with 2 x 150 bp paired-end reads. The original methods were these. The reads were demultiplexed and collapsed into UMI-guided consensus sequences using migec v1.2.7. Using mixcr v2.1.11, the UMI consensuses were aligned to TRA and TRB V and J templates and assembled into clonotypes. Expanded or contracted clonotypes were those called significant by both edgeR and NoisET, with noise models trained on biological replicates. For edgeR calls, the cutoffs were a false discovery rate-adjusted p below 0.01 and a log2 fold-change threshold of 1. PCA with hierarchical clustering of max-normalized trajectories of the 1000 most abundant clonotypes was used as exploratory dynamics analysis. The CD4 or CD8 phenotype of responding clones was assigned using the separately sequenced CD4+ and CD8+ repertoires. In-frame beta chains were kept once TCRdb had trimmed the public reads at Q25 with fastp and called clones with MiXCR. Records with the same CDR3 protein are collapsed into one entry carrying the most frequent genes and DNA. The V and J calls come from TCRdb's annotation, not from the publication. The sample data list hundreds of thousands of distinct CDR3 sequences, and roughly a fifth of these were observed just once. The top ten hold 7% to 9% of the sample.

From its cysteine to its phenylalanine, the CDR3 spans 15 amino acids. Only the CDR3 DNA is retained, 45 bases long and in frame from the first base. Reading the germline V gene gives CDR1 MNHEY and CDR2 SVGEGT. V is reduced by 1 base and J by 3 bases, leaving a spacing of 10 bases between them. Ficoll-Paque density gradient centrifugation was the method used to isolate PBMCs. This sample is drawn from a study of T-cell memory formation after mild COVID-19 (dated by TCRdb to about 2021). Some background on the complete study: TCR sequence clusters from the two donors were largely donor specific. T-cell clones expanding and contracting after mild COVID-19 in two donors were tracked by longitudinal TCRalpha and TCRbeta repertoire sequencing. The cohort was made up of two young adult volunteers, one female and one male, who were previously healthy.

The paper's findings and limits, for the study overall: Some responding clones were detected in pre-infection memory, which suggested that pre-existing cross-reactive memory T cells had joined the SARS-CoV-2 response. Only a couple of mild cases were covered in the study, and larger cohorts including severe cases with pre-infection samples were considered necessary. Contracting CD4+ clones turned up mainly in the CM and EM memory subsets, whereas EMRA was where CD8+ clones were enriched. SARS-CoV-2 specificity of the second-wave clones peaking on day 37 was not confirmed. Clones contracting from day 15 to 85 had balanced CD4/CD8 phenotypes, while a second wave expanding from day 15 to 37 was biased towards CD4+.

The material sequenced was PBMCs or a T cell subset sorted from them (not recorded which). The rearrangement combines TRBV6-2 or TRBV6-3 with TRBJ1-5; no D gene call is confident. The receptor comes from an adult woman who had mild COVID-19 (a few samples of this study predate the infection). The sample titles of this study are shuffled in the database, so cell type and time point are left out; the donor was told from shared clones. In nucleotide form, the sequence is TGTGCCAGCAGTTACTACAGCCCCCTCAATCAGCCCCAGCATTTT. Translated, this gives CASSYYSPLNQPQHF.